Following are 32 T cell receptor beta chains from one sample sequenced in a study of T cell responses to AZD1222 COVID-19 vaccine. Profiled with immunoSEQ multiplex PCR; TCRdb holds only in-frame clones, not every one. This sample has roughly 84,000 clones, with 75% to 90% found just once. The source material was peripheral blood, sampled 28 days after the second AZD1222 dose. The receptor source for this set is an adult who received the AZD1222 COVID-19 vaccine.

The CDR3 nucleotides are TGTGCCACCAGTGATTCCAGGGGGAATGAGCAGTTCTTC. The encoded protein is CATSDSRGNEQFF. The rearrangement links TRBV24-1 to TRBJ2-1; 7 bases line up with TRBD1. CDR3 length: 13 residues. Germline V CDR1 and CDR2: KGHDR, SFDVKD. The trim removed 2 bases at V and 7 bases at J, leaving 1 base unmatched.

The rearrangement uses TRBV28 and TRBJ2-1; 9 bases match TRBD2. J was trimmed by 8 bases and V by 5 bases; bases with no gene match: 10. CDR3 length equals 15 residues. Germline values: CDR1 MDHEN, CDR2 SYDVKM. As DNA, the CDR3 is TGTGCCAGCAGTCGGAGCGGGAGGAGGATCTATGAGCAGTTCTTC. Encoded protein: CASSRSGRRIYEQFF.

The V and J genes are TRBV12-3 or TRBV12-4 and TRBJ2-5; D is unresolved. CDR3 length: 12 amino acids. V was clipped by 6 bases and J by 5 bases, with 10 bases between them. CDR3: CASSRLGETQYF. In nucleotides, the CDR3 is TGTGCCAGCAGCCGATTGGGGGAGACCCAGTACTTC.

This clone was counted only a few times. The chain recombines TRBV19 with TRBJ2-4; D is possibly TRBD1 (7 bases). The V end was cut by 3 bases, the J end by 0 bases, with 21 bases between. Germline V gene sequence: CDR1 LNHDA, CDR2 SQIVND (reference sequence). This CDR3 spans 19 amino acids. The chain's CDR3 is CASSMAFRGTDLAKNIQYF. The CDR3 coding sequence is TGTGCCAGTAGTATGGCTTTTCGGGGGACAGACCTAGCCAAAAACATTCAGTACTTC.

V is TRBV5-1 and J is TRBJ2-3; D unclear. The V gene's germline CDR1 is SGHRS and CDR2 YFSETQ. CDR3 length equals 16 residues. V lost 0 bases, J lost 0 bases, and 11 bases lay in between. As DNA, the CDR3 is TGCGCCAGCAGCTTGGAGCGTACCAGTAGCACAGATACGCAGTATTTT. This codes for CASSLERTSSTDTQYF.

V and J are TRBV24-1 and TRBJ2-1; the match to TRBD2 covers 7 bases. V gave up 3 bases and J gave up 6 bases; unmatched junction bases: 10. The CDR3 runs 16 residues. The germline V gene encodes CDR1 KGHDR and CDR2 SFDVKD. In DNA, the CDR3 is TGTGCCACCAGTGATCTACTAGCGCCGGATGGCAATGAGCAGTTCTTC. The encoded protein is CATSDLLAPDGNEQFF.

This sequence joins TRBV5-1 and TRBJ2-3; weak D call: TRBD1 (6 bases). Germline loops: CDR1 SGHRS, CDR2 YFSETQ. The CDR3 sequence is 16 residues long. Trimming removed 3 bases from V and 2 bases from J, with 16 bases in between. CDR3 DNA sequence: TGCGCCAGCAGCTCGACAACAGGGAACCCCACAGATACGCAGTATTTT. As protein: CASSSTTGNPTDTQYF.

This clone was detected a few times. The genes are TRBV3-1 (or the pseudogene TRBV3-2) and TRBJ1-6; the D is unclear. This CDR3 has 12 amino acids. The germline V gene has CDR1 LGHDT and CDR2 YNNKEL (reference sequence). Trimming stripped 1 base from V and 15 bases from J, with 10 bases between. The CDR3 protein is CASSQANAYLHF. As DNA, the CDR3 is TGTGCCAGCAGCCAAGCGAACGCCTACCTCCACTTT.

In this sample, this clone turned up a few times. The chain carries TRBV5-5 and TRBJ2-2; D is undetermined. Trimming took 0 bases from V and 5 from J, leaving 14 bases between them. CDR1 is SGHKS, CDR2 YYEKEE, per germline (reference sequence). This CDR3 spans 16 amino acids. This CDR3 is CASSLDGVLSTGELFF. In DNA form, the CDR3 reads TGTGCCAGCAGCTTGGACGGAGTCTTGAGTACCGGGGAGCTGTTTTTT.

The chain couples TRBV28 to TRBJ2-7; 11 nucleotides align to TRBD2. The germline V gene has CDR1 MDHEN and CDR2 SYDVKM. V lost 4 bases, J lost 4 bases, and 3 bases stayed unmatched. The CDR3 loop spans 14 amino acids. The CDR3 nucleotides are TGTGCCAGCAGTTCTACTAGCGGGGGTTACGAGCAGTACGTC. Translating gives CASSSTSGGYEQYV.

V and J are TRBV28 and TRBJ2-7; no reliable D call. Germline CDR1 and CDR2: MDHEN and SYDVKM. CDR3 size: 14 residues. The V gene lost 6 bases and the J gene lost 2 bases, with 14 bases spanning the gap. CDR3 bases: TGTGCCAGCAGCCCCTATAATCGGCCCTACGAGCAGTACTTC. Protein sequence: CASSPYNRPYEQYF.

The V call is TRBV7-8, the J call TRBJ2-1; D may correspond to TRBD1 or TRBD2 (5 bases each). Trimming left V 6 bases short and J 7 bases short, with 19 bases between. This CDR3 spans 15 amino acids. Germline values: CDR1 SGHVS, CDR2 FQNEAQ. The CDR3 region has the DNA TGTGCCAGCAGGGTTAGGGACGCGCCGGGGAATGAGCAGTTCTTC. Translation: CASRVRDAPGNEQFF.

The chain carries TRBV6-2 or TRBV6-3 and TRBJ2-1, with 8 bases lining up with TRBD2. The germline gives CDR1 MNHEY, CDR2 SVGEGT. The V gene end was trimmed by 1 base and the J gene end by 9 bases; junction bases not matched to a gene: 17. The CDR3 loop spans 18 amino acids. This chain's CDR3 is CASSYFPLTSVIGGEQFF. For the CDR3, the DNA is TGTGCCAGCAGTTACTTCCCCTTGACTAGCGTGATCGGGGGTGAGCAGTTCTTC.

Concerning this clone itself: Mismatch with germline at one junction end may stem from a read error. V usage is TRBV23-1 and J usage is TRBJ2-7; D possibly corresponds to TRBD1 (5 bases). TRBV23-1 is filed as an ORF, its function uncertain. The CDR3 length is 10 residues. CDR3 loop: CASSLPMDIF. CDR3 DNA: TGCGCCAGCAGTCTTCCAATGGACATCTTC.

The V and J genes are TRBV9 and TRBJ1-1, with D perhaps TRBD1 (6 bases). The germline V and J ends were trimmed by 0 bases and 7 bases, with 16 bases remaining between them. CDR1 and CDR2 from the germline V gene are SGDLS and YYNGEE. The CDR3 spans 15 residues. The CDR3 loop is CASSVGAGGEGEAFF. The CDR3 DNA sequence: TGTGCCAGCAGCGTAGGGGCTGGGGGCGAGGGTGAAGCTTTCTTT.

The gene calls are TRBV6-5 and TRBJ1-6; tentative D call: TRBD1 (6 bases). V was trimmed by 2 bases and J by 7 bases, leaving 12 bases between them. The germline gives CDR1 MNHEY, CDR2 SVGAGI. CDR3 size: 15 residues. DNA for the CDR3: TGTGCCAGCAGTTACATCCAGGGGCAAAATTCACCCCTCCACTTT. It encodes CASSYIQGQNSPLHF.

The chain is built from TRBV6-4 and TRBJ2-7; D possibly corresponds to TRBD2 (5 bases). Germline V gene sequence: CDR1 MRHNA, CDR2 SNTAGT. This CDR3 spans 17 amino acids. V was shortened by 5 bases and J by 3 bases, with 23 bases between the two germline ends. CDR3 coding DNA: TGTGCCAGCAGTCCTCCGGACTCACCCTCACCGATCTACGAGCAGTACTTC. Translation: CASSPPDSPSPIYEQYF.

V and J are TRBV11-2 and TRBJ2-7; TRBD2 aligns across 8 bases. Germline lookup yields CDR1 SGHAT and CDR2 FQNNGV. The V and J ends lost 0 bases and 7 bases, in that order; junction bases with no gene match: 2. CDR3 size: 13 residues. The CDR3 loop reads CASSLEASGEQYF. CDR3 DNA: TGTGCCAGCAGCTTAGAAGCTAGCGGGGAGCAGTACTTC.

The gene calls are TRBV9 and TRBJ2-3, with D tentatively TRBD2 (5 bases). The V gene lost 2 bases and the J gene lost 0 bases, with 10 bases spanning the gap. The CDR3 contains 15 residues. From germline, CDR1 is SGDLS and CDR2 YYNGEE. CDR3 loop: CASSVGSSSTDTQYF. In nucleotides, the CDR3 is TGTGCCAGCAGCGTGGGGAGTTCTAGCACAGATACGCAGTATTTT.

J is TRBJ2-1 and V is TRBV28; 7 bases fit TRBD1. CDR1 and CDR2 from the germline V gene are MDHEN and SYDVKM. Trimming removed 8 bases from V and 2 bases from J; junction bases left unmatched: 3. This CDR3 contains 13 residues. The CDR3 bases are TGTGCCAGCGTAGGGACAGCCTACAATGAGCAGTTCTTC. Protein sequence: CASVGTAYNEQFF.

The rearrangement joins TRBV28 to TRBJ1-2; perhaps TRBD1 as D (5 bases). The CDR3 is 14 amino acids. V shed 6 bases and J shed 0 bases, with 11 bases lying between them. Germline CDR1 MDHEN, CDR2 SYDVKM. The CDR3 coding sequence is TGTGCCAGCAGCGCAGACAGAACTAACTATGGCTACACCTTC. This gives the protein CASSADRTNYGYTF.

The chain joins TRBV6-6 to TRBJ1-2; unclear D gene. CDR1 and CDR2 from the germline V gene are MNHNY and SVGAGI (reference sequence). This CDR3 region has 12 residues. The V gene lost 2 bases and the J gene lost 7 bases, with 8 bases spanning the gap. CDR3 residues: CASSYINGGYTF. The CDR3 nucleotides are TGTGCCAGCAGTTACATAAATGGTGGCTACACCTTC.

This chain links TRBV7-9 with TRBJ2-3; possible D gene TRBD1, 6 bases. Deletions cut 5 bases from V and 4 bases from J, with 10 bases between. The CDR3 is 13 amino acids. CDR1 SEHNR and CDR2 FQNEAQ come from the germline V gene (reference sequence). The DNA of the CDR3 is TGTGCCAGCAGCCGGGACACTTCAGATACGCAGTATTTT. Translation: CASSRDTSDTQYF.

This chain uses TRBV19 with TRBJ1-4, with D possibly being TRBD1 (5 bases). The CDR3 is made up of 15 amino acids. The germline CDR1 and CDR2 sequences are LNHDA and SQIVND (reference sequence). Trimming took off 6 bases at V and 2 bases at J, with 13 bases between the two ends. CDR3 nucleotide sequence: TGTGCCAGTAGGGGAGAGGGGACTACTAATGAAAAACTGTTTTTT. This encodes CASRGEGTTNEKLFF.

The chain employs TRBV28 and TRBJ2-2; 10 positions match TRBD1. The germline gives CDR1 MDHEN, CDR2 SYDVKM. After removal of 8 bases from V and 4 bases from J, the junction contained 1 base not matched to a gene. The CDR3 covers 13 residues. The CDR3 loop is CASWDRGTGELFF. The CDR3 DNA follows: TGTGCCAGCTGGGACAGGGGCACCGGGGAGCTGTTTTTT.

This clone was picked up one time. V and J are TRBV2 and TRBJ2-5; TRBD1 aligns across 7 bases. The length of the CDR3 is 10 residues. V lost 5 bases, J lost 14 bases, and 5 bases stayed unmatched. Per the germline V gene, CDR1 is SNHLY and CDR2 is FYNNEI. The CDR3 sequence: CASSMTGQYF. The CDR3 DNA follows: TGTGCCAGCAGTATGACAGGGCAATACTTC. The full variable domain, rest sourced from reference TRBV2 and TRBJ2-5, is EPEVTQTPSHQVTQMGQEVILRCVPISNHLYFYWYRQILGQKVEFLVSFYNNEISEKSEIFDDQFSVERPDGSNFTLKIRSTKLEDSAMYFCASSMTGQYFGPGTRLLVL.

The V and J genes are TRBV5-1 and TRBJ1-2; 10 nucleotides align to TRBD1. The CDR3 spans 16 residues. V shed 4 bases, J shed 8 bases, and the junction held 14 bases outside the gene matches. Germline CDR1 reads SGHRS; CDR2 reads YFSETQ. The CDR3, as DNA: TGCGCCAGCAGCCGAGACAGGGGGCGCGAGGTTCGCGGCTACACCTTC. Its translation is CASSRDRGREVRGYTF.

This clone was seen a handful of times. The CDR3 DNA is TGTGCCACCAGTGATGATTTCTATGGCTACACCTTC. It encodes CATSDDFYGYTF. The V and J genes are TRBV24-1 and TRBJ1-2, with D uncertain. Germline V gives CDR1 KGHDR, CDR2 SFDVKD. The CDR3 length is 12 residues. The V end was cut by 3 bases, the J end by 4 bases, with 5 bases between.

This chain uses TRBV2 with TRBJ1-5; a weak D match, TRBD1 (5 bases). Trimming left V 6 bases short and J 3 bases short, with 12 bases between. CDR3 length: 14 amino acids. Per germline, CDR1 SNHLY and CDR2 FYNNEI. CDR3 in amino acids: CASSKQGDNQPQHF. The CDR3 nucleotides are TGTGCCAGCAGCAAGCAGGGAGACAATCAGCCCCAGCATTTT.

This sequence joins TRBV28 and TRBJ1-5; TRBD1 is a possible D gene (5 bases). The CDR3 sequence is 15 residues long. V gave up 3 bases and J gave up 5 bases, with 14 bases separating them. In germline, CDR1 is MDHEN, CDR2 SYDVKM. CDR3: CASSFRGVVDQPQHF. CDR3 bases: TGTGCCAGCAGTTTTAGGGGTGTGGTAGATCAGCCCCAGCATTTT. Looking up the rest from reference TRBV28 and TRBJ1-5 gives the full variable domain: DVKVTQSSRYLVKRTGEKVFLECVQDMDHENMFWYRQDPGLGLRLIYFSYDVKMKEKGDIPEGYSVSREKKERFSLILESASTNQTSMYLCASSFRGVVDQPQHFGDGTRLSIL.

This chain uses TRBV28 with TRBJ2-4; D unclear. The CDR3 sequence is 15 residues long. CDR1 and CDR2 from the germline V gene are MDHEN and SYDVKM. The V and J ends lost 4 bases and 3 bases respectively, with 13 bases between them. The CDR3 here is CASSSPQVGKNIQYF. Written as DNA, the CDR3 is TGTGCCAGCAGTTCCCCCCAGGTCGGCAAAAACATTCAGTACTTC.

The rearrangement joins TRBV11-2 to TRBJ2-2; 7 positions agree with TRBD1. The CDR3 runs to 15 residues. The germline V gene has CDR1 SGHAT and CDR2 FQNNGV. The ends lost 4 bases at V and 2 bases at J; junction bases unmatched: 4. The CDR3 here is CASSSGQRNTGELFF. The CDR3 DNA reads TGTGCCAGCAGCTCGGGACAGCGCAACACCGGGGAGCTGTTTTTT.